Sequencing of this T cell receptor beta chain was carried out in a study of Graves' ophthalmopathy and Graves' hyperthyroidism. Uncontrolled infections, other autoimmune diseases, pregnancy or lactation barred patients from enrollment. This clonotype was seen at least ten times. RNA transcripts served as template for amplifying TCR beta CDR3 sequences. RT-PCR was first run with HTBI primers, then multiplex PCR in a second round. A single record per CDR3 protein comes from TCRdb applying MiXCR to the multiplex PCR reads. The sample carries 150,000 to 200,000 distinct CDR3 sequences, around 40% recorded once. The sequence was obtained from a man under 40 with Graves' ophthalmopathy. Sequencing was carried out using peripheral blood.

The CDR3 coding sequence is TGTGCCAGCAGTTACGGACTGATCTACGAGCAGTACTTC. This gives the protein CASSYGLIYEQYF. The chain joins TRBV6-2 or TRBV6-3 to TRBJ2-7; D possibly corresponds to TRBD2 (5 bases). V lost 2 bases and J lost 3, with 8 bases in between. The germline V gene has CDR1 MNHEY and CDR2 SVGEGT. The CDR3 sequence is 13 residues long.